This is a list of T cell receptor beta chains from one sample in a study of blood T cell repertoires in COVID-19. This table comes from immunoSEQ multiplex PCR, and its TCRdb copy is limited to in-frame clones, with some not included. The sample consists of around 200,000 clones, about 86% of them appearing once. Sequencing was carried out using peripheral blood. These receptors originate from a woman aged 18-29 years who had recovered from COVID-19. Each CDR3 is given with its conserved first and last residue. A D gene is named only where the DNA matches it firmly. Some rows have no size entry. The others give once, few or many, or a class for an expanded clone.

v_call	j_call	clone_size	d_call	cdr3_aa	cdr3_nt
TRBV5-6	TRBJ1-6	many	-	CASSLGQKNSPLHF	TGTGCCAGCAGCTTGGGACAAAAAAATTCACCCCTCCACTTT
TRBV9	TRBJ2-7	-	TRBD1	CASGQDGIGYEQYF	TGTGCCAGCGGACAGGACGGCATAGGATACGAGCAGTACTTC
TRBV12-3/TRBV12-4	TRBJ2-7	-	-	CATSGDPYEQYF	TGTGCCACCTCGGGGGATCCCTACGAGCAGTACTTC
TRBV27	TRBJ2-1	-	TRBD2	CASSFGLAGGYEQFF	TGTGCCAGCAGCTTTGGACTAGCGGGGGGGTATGAGCAGTTCTTC
TRBV5-4	TRBJ1-2	-	-	CASSLGVTGYGYTF	TGTGCCAGCAGCTTGGGTGTGACAGGCTATGGCTACACCTTC
TRBV9	TRBJ1-1	-	-	CASSVAGDTEAFF	TGTGCCAGCAGTGTTGCGGGAGACACTGAAGCTTTCTTT
TRBV19	TRBJ1-2	-	-	CASRKPQGGGYTF	TGTGCCAGTAGAAAACCCCAAGGGGGTGGCTACACCTTC
TRBV9	TRBJ1-6	-	-	CASSVGLRSSYNSPLHF	TGTGCCAGCAGCGTAGGACTAAGGAGCTCCTATAATTCACCCCTCCACTTT
TRBV18	TRBJ1-6	-	-	CASSMGADNSPLHF	TGTGCCAGCTCAATGGGGGCAGATAATTCACCCCTCCACTTT
TRBV18	TRBJ2-5	-	-	CASSPDWQETQYF	TGTGCCAGCTCACCGGACTGGCAAGAGACCCAGTACTTC
TRBV11-2	TRBJ2-7	-	-	CASSLAGSYEQYF	TGTGCCAGCAGCTTAGCAGGGTCCTACGAGCAGTACTTC
TRBV6-2/TRBV6-3	TRBJ1-4	-	TRBD1	CASSPGTGVEKLFF	TGTGCCAGCAGCCCCGGGACAGGGGTTGAAAAACTGTTTTTT
TRBV7-8	TRBJ2-5	-	-	CASSSRLRSRGQETQYF	TGTGCCAGCAGCTCCCGACTGAGATCCCGGGGCCAAGAGACCCAGTACTTC
TRBV11-3	TRBJ2-1	-	-	CASQGGRYGNEQFF	TGTGCCAGTCAAGGGGGAAGATACGGCAATGAGCAGTTCTTC
TRBV29-1	TRBJ2-2	-	-	CSVEDTGTLRSANTGELFF	TGCAGCGTTGAAGATACCGGGACTCTCAGGAGTGCGAACACCGGGGAGCTGTTTTTT
TRBV5-5	TRBJ2-1	-	-	CASSSPPFRLVENEQFF	TGTGCCAGCAGCTCTCCCCCCTTTCGGCTAGTGGAGAATGAGCAGTTCTTC
TRBV9	TRBJ2-2	-	TRBD2	CASSVGNSGSPGELFF	TGTGCCAGCAGCGTAGGGAATAGCGGGAGTCCCGGGGAGCTGTTTTTT
TRBV15	TRBJ2-2	few	TRBD2	CATRWGPGTSDTGELFF	TGTGCCACCAGGTGGGGGCCCGGGACTAGTGACACCGGGGAGCTGTTTTTT
TRBV5-1	TRBJ1-2	-	TRBD1	CASSADRAGGYTF	TGCGCCAGCAGCGCGGACAGGGCTGGAGGCTACACCTTC
TRBV15	TRBJ2-3	-	-	CATSSPVRDTQYF	TGTGCCACCAGCAGCCCGGTAAGAGATACGCAGTATTTT
TRBV12-3/TRBV12-4	TRBJ1-1	-	-	CASRIAGYEAFF	TGTGCCAGCAGAATCGCGGGGTACGAAGCTTTCTTT
TRBV5-1	TRBJ2-1	-	TRBD2	CASSLSAGSSYNEQFF	TGCGCCAGCAGCTTGTCAGCGGGGAGCTCCTACAATGAGCAGTTCTTC
TRBV24-1	TRBJ2-5	-	-	CATSDLGRRPGISGETQYF	TGTGCCACCAGTGATTTAGGTCGCAGGCCTGGGATATCGGGGGAGACCCAGTACTTC
TRBV19	TRBJ2-1	-	TRBD2	CASSRLAGSGYNEQFF	TGTGCCAGTAGTAGACTAGCGGGGTCTGGTTACAATGAGCAGTTCTTC
TRBV3-1/TRBV3-2	TRBJ2-1	few	-	CASSPRREPSYNEQFF	TGTGCCAGCAGCCCGCGGCGAGAACCCTCCTACAATGAGCAGTTCTTC
TRBV7-3	TRBJ2-1	-	TRBD1	CASSAGQGPYNEQFF	TGTGCCAGCAGCGCGGGACAGGGACCCTACAATGAGCAGTTCTTC
TRBV10-3	TRBJ1-2	-	TRBD1	CAISAPGQVYGYTF	TGTGCCATCAGTGCTCCGGGACAGGTCTATGGCTACACCTTC
TRBV2	TRBJ2-1	once	TRBD2	CASSQPGLGNEQFF	TGTGCCAGCAGTCAACCGGGACTAGGGAATGAGCAGTTCTTC
TRBV5-1	TRBJ2-5	once	-	CASSPQGTTQYF	TGCGCCAGCAGCCCCCAGGGTACGACCCAGTACTTC
TRBV7-2	TRBJ2-2	-	TRBD1	CASRTWTGRTGELFF	TGTGCCAGCCGAACCTGGACAGGGAGGACCGGGGAGCTGTTTTTT
TRBV3-1/TRBV3-2	TRBJ2-7	once	-	CASSQAGEYEQYF	TGTGCCAGCAGCCAAGCAGGGGAGTACGAGCAGTACTTC
TRBV2	TRBJ1-5	-	TRBD1	CASSIQGVDNQPQHF	TGTGCCAGCAGTATACAGGGGGTGGATAATCAGCCCCAGCATTTT
TRBV6-6	TRBJ1-1	-	-	CASSPQTDPPLNTEAFF	TGTGCCAGCAGTCCCCAGACAGACCCCCCGTTGAACACTGAAGCTTTCTTT
TRBV7-8	TRBJ1-5	-	-	CASSLLSQGRVGQPQHF	TGTGCCAGCAGCTTGCTATCACAGGGAAGGGTTGGACAGCCCCAGCATTTT
TRBV6-5	TRBJ2-1	-	TRBD2	CASSYYRGGYNEQFF	TGTGCCAGCAGTTACTACCGGGGGGGTTACAATGAGCAGTTCTTC
TRBV7-3	TRBJ2-3	-	TRBD2	CASSLTGLVRDTQYF	TGTGCCAGCAGCTTAACCGGACTAGTTCGAGATACGCAGTATTTT
TRBV4-1	TRBJ2-7	-	-	CASSQGGYEQYF	TGCGCCAGCAGCCAAGGAGGCTACGAGCAGTACTTC
TRBV19	TRBJ1-2	-	TRBD1	CASRRDRAGYTF	TGTGCCAGCAGAAGGGACAGGGCAGGCTACACCTTC
TRBV4-2	TRBJ1-5	-	TRBD1	CASSQERAGGEQPQHF	TGTGCCAGCAGCCAAGAGAGGGCAGGGGGCGAACAGCCCCAGCATTTT
TRBV9	TRBJ2-7	-	TRBD2	CASSSGGGTSYEQYF	TGTGCCAGCTCTTCCGGCGGGGGGACCTCCTACGAGCAGTACTTC
TRBV19	TRBJ2-3	few	TRBD1	CASSIGQGARTDTQYF	TGTGCCAGTAGTATAGGACAGGGGGCGCGCACAGATACGCAGTATTTT
TRBV7-2	TRBJ1-1	-	-	CASSLGSGSTEAFF	TGTGCCAGCAGCTTAGGGTCCGGGAGCACTGAAGCTTTCTTT
TRBV19	TRBJ1-6	-	TRBD1	CASEDRVGSPLHF	TGTGCCAGTGAAGACAGGGTGGGATCACCCCTCCACTTT
TRBV13	TRBJ1-1	-	TRBD1	CASSRLEGALNTEAFF	TGTGCCAGCAGCCGCCTTGAGGGGGCGCTGAACACTGAAGCTTTCTTT
TRBV19	TRBJ2-1	-	TRBD1	CASSTYRGLYNEQFF	TGTGCCAGTAGTACTTACAGGGGGCTATACAATGAGCAGTTCTTC
TRBV24-1	TRBJ2-5	-	TRBD2	CATSDHRLAGETQYF	TGTGCCACCAGTGATCACAGACTAGCCGGGGAGACCCAGTACTTC
TRBV28	TRBJ2-7	-	TRBD1	CASSPGQGAYEQYF	TGTGCCAGCAGCCCGGGACAGGGGGCCTACGAGCAGTACTTC
TRBV30	TRBJ1-1	-	TRBD1	CAWNDRGANTEAFF	TGTGCCTGGAACGACAGGGGAGCGAACACTGAAGCTTTCTTT